Shown below are 13 T cell receptor beta chains from a single sample sequenced in a study of shared clonotypes between healthy human individuals. The naive CD8 subset, CD45RO-negative cells positively selected for CCR7, excluded terminally differentiated effector memory CD45RA+ cells. Some clones are missing from TCRdb's copy, which holds only in-frame ones; the method was immunoSEQ multiplex PCR. The repertoire holds 650,000 to 800,000 clones, with roughly 94% as singletons. Sequencing used naive CD8+ T cells sorted from blood. The receptors here all came from a man younger than 45 in good health.

The count of this clone is one. V and J are TRBV14 and TRBJ2-7, with TRBD1 as a possible D gene (6 bases). Germline V gene sequence: CDR1 SGHDN, CDR2 FVKESK. Trimming pared 0 bases from V and 1 base from J, leaving 7 bases between. The CDR3 totals 14 residues. The CDR3 is CASSQEDSSYEQYF. The CDR3 nucleotides are TGTGCCAGCAGCCAAGAGGACAGTTCCTACGAGCAGTACTTC.

With respect to this clone: Other DNA sequences in the sample encode the same CDR3. The CDR3 region is CSVEVPGQSYEQYF. The CDR3 DNA reads as TGCAGCGTTGAAGTACCGGGACAGAGCTACGAGCAGTACTTC. The chain carries TRBV29-1 and TRBJ2-7; 7 bases match TRBD1. This CDR3 region has 14 residues. The J segment lost 3 bases and the V segment lost 1 base, leaving 6 bases of the junction unmatched. The germline CDR1 and CDR2 sequences are SQVTM and ANQGSEA.

The chain employs TRBV19 and TRBJ2-1; D not resolved. Germline V CDR1 and CDR2: LNHDA, SQIVND (reference sequence). The V end was cut by 3 bases, the J end by 8 bases, with 20 bases between. The CDR3 runs 16 residues. The CDR3 is CASSIDGFGPTDEQFF. The CDR3 bases are TGTGCCAGTAGTATTGATGGGTTTGGACCGACTGATGAGCAGTTCTTC. Full variable domain (rest looked up from reference TRBV19 and TRBJ2-1): DGGITQSPKYLFRKEGQNVTLSCEQNLNHDAMYWYRQDPGQGLRLIYYSQIVNDFQKGDIAEGYSVSREKKESFPLTVTSAQKNPTAFYLCASSIDGFGPTDEQFFGPGTRLTVL.

The chain couples TRBV27 to TRBJ1-1; unclear D gene. The CDR3 spans 15 residues. Per the germline V gene, CDR1 is MNHEY and CDR2 is SMNVEV (reference sequence). With 2 bases removed from V and 4 bases from J, the gap between germline ends came to 14 bases. The CDR3 DNA is TGTGCCAGCAGTTTACTTCCAGCTGGGCCCACTGAAGCTTTCTTT. Its protein is CASSLLPAGPTEAFF.

V usage is TRBV30 and J usage is TRBJ2-2; D call uncertain. The CDR3 is made up of 14 amino acids. Germline CDR1 and CDR2: GTSNPN and SVGIG (reference sequence). V gave up 1 base and J gave up 2 bases, with 8 bases separating them. The CDR3 DNA reads TGTGCCTGGAGTGATTTGGGAAACACCGGGGAGCTGTTTTTT. Its translation: CAWSDLGNTGELFF.

This clone was detected only a few times. V is TRBV7-9 and J is TRBJ2-7; 10 positions match TRBD2. Germline CDR1 SEHNR, CDR2 FQNEAQ (reference sequence). The V gene end was trimmed by 2 bases and the J gene end by 6 bases; junction bases not matched to a gene: 10. The CDR3 runs to 16 residues. CDR3 DNA: TGTGCCAGCAGCTTACGAGCGGGAGGGCCTGTCGGCGAGCAGTACTTC. Its translation is CASSLRAGGPVGEQYF. Looking up the rest from reference TRBV7-9 and TRBJ2-7 gives the full variable domain: DTGVSQNPRHKITKRGQNVTFRCDPISEHNRLYWYRQTLGQGPEFLTYFQNEAQLEKSRLLSDRFSAERPKGSFSTLEIQRTEQGDSAMYLCASSLRAGGPVGEQYFGPGTRLTVT.

The CDR3 spells CASSYYGNIQYF. CDR3 sequence (DNA): TGTGCCAGCAGCTACTACGGGAACATTCAGTACTTC. This chain connects TRBV5-8 to TRBJ2-4, with unresolved D. V was clipped by 3 bases and J by 7 bases, with 8 bases between them. CDR1 is SGHTS and CDR2 is YDEGEE in the germline V gene. The CDR3 is made up of 12 amino acids. The full variable domain, in which reference TRBV5-8 and TRBJ2-4 provide the parts outside the CDR3, is EAGVTQSPTHLIKTRGQQATLRCSPISGHTSVYWYQQALGLGLQFLLWYDEGEERNRGNFPPRFSGRQFPNYSSELNVNALELEDSALYLCASSYYGNIQYFGAGTRLSVL.

The gene calls are TRBV9 and TRBJ2-3; maybe TRBD2 (7 bases). The CDR3 runs to 16 residues. Germline V gene data show CDR1 as SGDLS and CDR2 as YYNGEE. V dropped 4 bases and J dropped 4 bases, with 19 bases sitting between them. The CDR3: CASSLEGEGLADTQYF. DNA of the CDR3: TGTGCCAGCAGCCTGGAGGGGGAGGGCCTCGCAGATACGCAGTATTTT.

Regarding this clone: A much larger clone is a single base away; this may be a read error. This CDR3 is also generated by other DNA sequences in the sample. CDR3 nucleotides: TGTGCCAGCAGCTCCTCCTACGAGCAGTACTTC. Amino acid sequence: CASSSSYEQYF. The chain carries TRBV13 and TRBJ2-7; D unclear. The germline gives CDR1 PRHDT, CDR2 FYEKMQ (reference sequence). With 4 bases removed from V and 0 bases from J, the gap between germline ends came to 1 base. The CDR3 length is 11 residues.

The chain couples TRBV7-8 to TRBJ2-1, with unresolved D. The germline V gene encodes CDR1 SGHVS and CDR2 FQNEAQ. V was trimmed by 0 bases and J by 0 bases, leaving 9 bases between them. CDR3 length equals 16 residues. CDR3 sequence: CASSLAPLGSYNEQFF. The CDR3, as DNA: TGTGCCAGCAGCTTAGCCCCATTGGGCTCCTACAATGAGCAGTTCTTC.

Worth noting for this clone: The same CDR3 can be traced to other DNA sequences in this sample. The chain has TRBV27 and TRBJ2-7; TRBD2 might be the D (5 bases). In germline, CDR1 is MNHEY, CDR2 SMNVEV (reference sequence). The V and J ends lost 3 bases and 0 bases respectively, with 9 bases between them. This CDR3 has 14 residues. CDR3 sequence: CASSFSGPSYEQYF. CDR3 sequence (DNA): TGTGCCAGCAGTTTCAGCGGCCCCTCCTACGAGCAGTACTTC.

The rearrangement uses TRBV11-2 and TRBJ1-1; TRBD1 agrees at 9 bases. J lost 1 base, V lost 3 bases, and 9 bases had no gene match. Germline assignment: CDR1 SGHAT and CDR2 FQNNGV. This CDR3 region has 17 residues. This chain's CDR3 is CASSFTGGRHGNTEAFF. The CDR3 nucleotides are TGTGCCAGCAGCTTTACAGGGGGCCGGCATGGGAACACTGAAGCTTTCTTT.

This clone was found many times. The chain couples TRBV27 to TRBJ2-7; no definite D call. In germline, CDR1 is MNHEY, CDR2 SMNVEV (reference sequence). The CDR3 extends over 12 amino acids. Trimming left V 3 bases short and J 0 bases short, with 3 bases between. DNA for the CDR3: TGTGCCAGCAGTTTCGTCTCCTACGAGCAGTACTTC. Its translation is CASSFVSYEQYF.